This TCR beta chain was sequenced in a study of T cell responses to AZD1222 COVID-19 vaccine. The overall study: Second-dose intervals near 4 or 12 weeks were combined. General study findings and limits: In all cases, repertoires were sampled only after the peak T cell response. Increases in Spike-specific TCR breadth and depth were seen after two AZD1222 doses. Per reports, nearly half of all spike-specific TCRs target regions that are unmutated in variants.

CDR1 and CDR2 from the germline V gene are LNHDA and SQIVND (reference sequence). CDR3 length equals 15 residues. The junction had 9 bases not matched to a gene; V was cut back by 4 bases and J by 7 bases. Sequencing used immunoSEQ multiplex PCR; TCRdb keeps in-frame clones, though not all of them. Among more than 95,000 clones listed, roughly 90% were seen once. On this clone itself: Its target is unknown.

This receptor was identified in an adult in good health. The sequenced sample was peripheral blood, obtained on day 0 of AZD1222 vaccination. The rearrangement links TRBV19 to TRBJ1-4, with 7 nucleotides matching TRBD1. The CDR3 loop is CASSTRQGRAEKLFF. The CDR3 DNA sequence: TGTGCCAGTAGTACCCGACAGGGTCGAGCTGAAAAACTGTTTTTT.